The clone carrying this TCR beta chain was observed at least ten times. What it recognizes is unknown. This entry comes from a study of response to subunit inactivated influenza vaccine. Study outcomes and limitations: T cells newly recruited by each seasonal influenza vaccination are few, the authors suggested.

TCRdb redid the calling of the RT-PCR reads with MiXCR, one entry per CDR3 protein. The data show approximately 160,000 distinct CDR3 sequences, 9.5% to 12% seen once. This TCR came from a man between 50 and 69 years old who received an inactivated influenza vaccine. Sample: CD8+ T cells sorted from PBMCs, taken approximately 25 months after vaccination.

The CDR3 loop reads CSARDGGTQYF. The DNA of the CDR3 is TGCAGTGCTAGAGATGGGGGGACGCAGTATTTT. This chain connects TRBV20-1 to TRBJ2-3, with TRBD2 as a possible D gene (6 bases). This CDR3 region has 11 residues. The V end was cut by 0 bases, the J end by 9 bases, with 7 bases between. Germline V gives CDR1 DFQATT, CDR2 SNEGSKA (reference sequence).